This T cell receptor (beta chain) was recorded in a study of T cells of healthy individuals. This clonotype has just a few counts. TCRdb redid the calling of the 5' RACE reads with MiXCR, one entry per CDR3 protein. The table has 85,000 to 100,000 distinct CDR3 sequences, under 20% seen once; the top ten hold approximately 6%. The CDR3 has 15 amino acids. With 6 bases removed from V and 8 bases from J, the gap between germline ends came to 17 bases. Germline V gene data show CDR1 as ENHRY and CDR2 as SYGVKD. The clonotype originates from a human donor in good health. This chain uses TRBV10-3 with TRBJ1-6; D uncertain. CDR3 sequence reads: CAISHLHSRDSPLHF. The DNA of the CDR3 is TGTGCCATCAGCCACCTCCACAGCCGCGATTCACCCCTCCACTTT.